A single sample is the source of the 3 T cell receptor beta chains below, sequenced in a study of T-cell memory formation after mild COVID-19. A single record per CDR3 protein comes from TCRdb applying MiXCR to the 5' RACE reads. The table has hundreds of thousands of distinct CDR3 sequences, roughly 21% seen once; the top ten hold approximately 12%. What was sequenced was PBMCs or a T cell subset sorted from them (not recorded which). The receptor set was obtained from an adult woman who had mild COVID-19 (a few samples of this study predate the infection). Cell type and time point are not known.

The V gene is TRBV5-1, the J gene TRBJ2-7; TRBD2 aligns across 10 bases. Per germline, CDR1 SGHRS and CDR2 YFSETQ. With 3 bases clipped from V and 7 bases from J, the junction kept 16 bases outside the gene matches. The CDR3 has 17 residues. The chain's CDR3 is CASSWGASSGGPGEQYF. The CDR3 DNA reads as TGCGCCAGCAGCTGGGGGGCCTCTAGCGGGGGCCCGGGAGAGCAGTACTTC.

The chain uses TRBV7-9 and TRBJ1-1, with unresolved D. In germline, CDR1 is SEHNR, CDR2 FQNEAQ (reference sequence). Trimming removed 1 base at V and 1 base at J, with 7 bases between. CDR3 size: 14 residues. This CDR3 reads CASSLEAQNTEAFF. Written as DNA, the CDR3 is TGTGCCAGCAGCTTAGAAGCCCAGAACACTGAAGCTTTCTTT.

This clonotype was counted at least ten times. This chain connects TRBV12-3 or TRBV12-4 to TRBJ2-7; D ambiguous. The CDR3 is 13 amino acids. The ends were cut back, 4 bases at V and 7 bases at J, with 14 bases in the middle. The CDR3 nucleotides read TGTGCCAGCAGTTGGACCACGGTGGGGGAGCAGTACTTC. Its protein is CASSWTTVGEQYF.